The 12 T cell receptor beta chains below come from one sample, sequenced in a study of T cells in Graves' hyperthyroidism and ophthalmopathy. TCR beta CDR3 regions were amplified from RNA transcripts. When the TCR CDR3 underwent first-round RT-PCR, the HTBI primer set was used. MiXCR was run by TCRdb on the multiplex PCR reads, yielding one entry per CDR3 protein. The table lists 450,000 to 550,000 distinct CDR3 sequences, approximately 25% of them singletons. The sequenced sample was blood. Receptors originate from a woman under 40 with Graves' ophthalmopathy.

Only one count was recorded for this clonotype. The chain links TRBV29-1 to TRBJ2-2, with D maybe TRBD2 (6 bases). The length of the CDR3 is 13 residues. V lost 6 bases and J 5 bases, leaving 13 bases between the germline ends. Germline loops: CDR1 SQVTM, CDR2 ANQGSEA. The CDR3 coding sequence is TGCAGCGTCGCGGGACCCCCGACCGGGGAGCTGTTTTTT. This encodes CSVAGPPTGELFF.

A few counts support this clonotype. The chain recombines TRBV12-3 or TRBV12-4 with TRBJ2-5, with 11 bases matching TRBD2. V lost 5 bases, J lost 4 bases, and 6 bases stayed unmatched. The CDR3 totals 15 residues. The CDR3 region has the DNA TGTGCCAGCAGTATGAATAGCGGGGGGGGAGAGACCCAGTACTTC. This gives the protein CASSMNSGGGETQYF.

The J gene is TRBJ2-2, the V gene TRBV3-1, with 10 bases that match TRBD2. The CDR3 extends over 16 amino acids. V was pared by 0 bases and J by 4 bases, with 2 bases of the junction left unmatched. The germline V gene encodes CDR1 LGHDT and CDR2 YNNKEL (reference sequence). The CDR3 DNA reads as TGTGCCAGCAGCCAAGATCAGCGGGGGGGCACCGGGGAGCTGTTTTTT. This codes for CASSQDQRGGTGELFF.

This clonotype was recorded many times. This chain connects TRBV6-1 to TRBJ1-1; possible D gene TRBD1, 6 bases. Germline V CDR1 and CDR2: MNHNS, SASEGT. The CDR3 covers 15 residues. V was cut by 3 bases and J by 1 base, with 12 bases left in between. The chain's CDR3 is CASSDRRTENTEAFF. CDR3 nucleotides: TGTGCCAGCAGTGACAGGAGGACAGAGAACACTGAAGCTTTCTTT.

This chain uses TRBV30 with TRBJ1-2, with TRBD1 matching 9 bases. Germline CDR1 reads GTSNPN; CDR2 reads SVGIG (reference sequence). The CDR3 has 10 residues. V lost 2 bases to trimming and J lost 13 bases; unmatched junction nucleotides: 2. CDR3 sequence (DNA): TGTGCCTGGAGTTGGGACAGGGCCACCTTC. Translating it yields CAWSWDRATF.

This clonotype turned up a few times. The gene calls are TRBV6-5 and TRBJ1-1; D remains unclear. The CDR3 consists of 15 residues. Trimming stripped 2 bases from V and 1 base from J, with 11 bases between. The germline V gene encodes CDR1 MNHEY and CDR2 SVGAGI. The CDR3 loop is CASSYRSRPNTEAFF. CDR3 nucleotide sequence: TGTGCCAGCAGTTACCGTAGTCGGCCGAACACTGAAGCTTTCTTT.

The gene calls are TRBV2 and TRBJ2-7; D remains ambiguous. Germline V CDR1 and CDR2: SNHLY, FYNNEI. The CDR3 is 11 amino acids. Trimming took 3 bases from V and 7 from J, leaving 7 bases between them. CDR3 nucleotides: TGTGCCAGCAGTGATCGGCTGGAGCAGTACTTC. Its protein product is CASSDRLEQYF.

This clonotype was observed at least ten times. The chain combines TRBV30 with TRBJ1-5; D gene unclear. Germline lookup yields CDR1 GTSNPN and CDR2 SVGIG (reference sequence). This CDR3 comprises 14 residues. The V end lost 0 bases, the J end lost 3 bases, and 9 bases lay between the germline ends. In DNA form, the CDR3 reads TGTGCCTGGAGTGTACAGACCCTCAATCAGCCCCAGCATTTT. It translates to CAWSVQTLNQPQHF.

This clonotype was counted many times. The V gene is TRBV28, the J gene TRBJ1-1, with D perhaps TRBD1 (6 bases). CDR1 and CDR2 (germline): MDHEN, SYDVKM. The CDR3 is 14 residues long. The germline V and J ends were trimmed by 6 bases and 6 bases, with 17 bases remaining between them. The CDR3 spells CASRVAGGAPEAFF. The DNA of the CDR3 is TGTGCCAGCAGAGTTGCGGGGGGCGCTCCTGAAGCTTTCTTT.

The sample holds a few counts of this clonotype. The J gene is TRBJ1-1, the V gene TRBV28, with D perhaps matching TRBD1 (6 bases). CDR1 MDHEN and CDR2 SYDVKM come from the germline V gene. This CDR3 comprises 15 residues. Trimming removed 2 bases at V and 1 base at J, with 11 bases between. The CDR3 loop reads CASSLTGRRNTEAFF. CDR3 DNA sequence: TGTGCCAGCAGTTTAACAGGGCGAAGGAACACTGAAGCTTTCTTT.

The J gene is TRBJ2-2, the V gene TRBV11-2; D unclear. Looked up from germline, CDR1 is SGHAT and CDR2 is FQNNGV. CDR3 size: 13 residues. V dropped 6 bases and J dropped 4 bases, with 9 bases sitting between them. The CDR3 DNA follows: TGTGCCAGCAGAGACAAGGGCACCGGGGAGCTGTTTTTT. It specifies CASRDKGTGELFF.

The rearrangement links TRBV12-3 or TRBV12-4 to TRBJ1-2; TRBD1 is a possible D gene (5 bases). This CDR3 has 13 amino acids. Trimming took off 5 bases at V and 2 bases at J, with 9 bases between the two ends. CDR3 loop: CASSIRENYGYTF. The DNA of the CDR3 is TGTGCCAGCAGTATCAGGGAGAACTATGGCTACACCTTC.